Listed below are T cell receptor beta chains from one sample, sequenced in a study of shared clonotypes between healthy human individuals. Using immunoSEQ multiplex PCR, the repertoire was profiled, and TCRdb retains in-frame clones only, with some absent. This sample has approximately 240,000 clones; over 60% occur once, and the top ten carry 11%. The material sequenced was memory CD4+ T cells sorted from blood. These TCRs come from a man aged 30-40 years in good health. Each CDR3 is given with its conserved first and last residue.

V gene	J gene	CDR3 protein
TRBV4-3	TRBJ2-6	CASSSSGGSANVLTF
TRBV5-3	TRBJ2-7	CARSFRVGQVDEQYF
TRBV6-1	TRBJ1-5	CASSLESFNQPQHF
TRBV28	TRBJ2-2	CASAYMGLAGEHTGELFF
TRBV5-1	TRBJ2-2	CASSPYRRTELFF
TRBV28	TRBJ2-7	CASSSRDRPSYEQYF
TRBV5-1	TRBJ2-2	CASSEAAQGDTGELFF
TRBV19	TRBJ2-3	CASSIGGATDTQYF
TRBV19	TRBJ2-2	CASSLGNTGELFF
TRBV6-5	TRBJ2-7	CATSRGYEQYF
TRBV4-1	TRBJ2-4	CASSQAGDRILAKNIQYF
TRBV15	TRBJ2-7	CATSTDRYGEQYF
TRBV7-2	TRBJ2-5	CASSLALTSGQETQYF
TRBV7-3	TRBJ2-1	CASSSGADNEQFF
TRBV2	TRBJ1-3	CASSLTGDSGNTIYF
TRBV27	TRBJ1-2	CASSHTGGANYGYTF
TRBV5-8	TRBJ2-7	CASSFQRYEQYF
TRBV2	TRBJ2-3	CASSGQGGDTQYF
TRBV5-1	TRBJ1-2	CASSLDAVGVGYTF
TRBV6-5	TRBJ2-3	CASSLQGPPTDTQYF
TRBV28	TRBJ2-5	CASGRATMQTQYF
TRBV29-1	TRBJ2-7	CSVRTDTSYEQYF
TRBV2	TRBJ1-5	CASSGQGARDQPQHF
TRBV4-2	TRBJ2-4	CASSQAETTGRGAKNIQYF
TRBV7-2	TRBJ2-7	CASSPTTRGGGGIGEQYF
TRBV28	TRBJ2-7	CASTLQDRGPYEQYF
TRBV11-3	TRBJ1-2	CASSIVQGGYGYTF